Below, 32 T cell receptor beta chains from the same sample are listed, as sequenced in a study of T cell responses to AZD1222 COVID-19 vaccine. Libraries were prepared by immunoSEQ multiplex PCR; TCRdb keeps only in-frame clonotypes and omits some of them. The data contain about 160,000 clones, 89% of them seen just once; the ten biggest clones take up 5.1%. Sequences were derived from peripheral blood, sampled on day 0 of AZD1222 vaccination. Receptors were obtained from an adult in good health.

This clone has a single count. V and J are TRBV18 and TRBJ2-5; TRBD1 matches 8 bases. Germline lookup yields CDR1 KGHSH and CDR2 LQKENI. The V gene end was trimmed by 1 base and the J gene end by 2 bases; junction bases not matched to a gene: 9. The CDR3 is 17 amino acids. CDR3 sequence reads: CASSPRQGARVQETQYF. DNA for the CDR3: TGTGCCAGCTCACCACGGCAGGGGGCGAGGGTTCAAGAGACCCAGTACTTC.

The chain joins TRBV14 to TRBJ1-5; no clear D gene. The V and J ends lost 0 bases and 7 bases respectively, with 7 bases between them. Germline CDR1 reads SGHDN; CDR2 reads FVKESK. The CDR3 is made up of 13 amino acids. CDR3 sequence reads: CASSQDLGQPQHF. In DNA, the CDR3 is TGTGCCAGCAGCCAAGACTTAGGGCAGCCCCAGCATTTT.

This chain connects TRBV5-4 to TRBJ2-3, with D possibly being TRBD2 (7 bases). This CDR3 contains 14 residues. Germline lookup yields CDR1 SGHNT and CDR2 YYREEE (reference sequence). V was pared by 1 base and J by 4 bases, with 10 bases between. CDR3 residues: CASSLRGAADTQYF. In nucleotides, the CDR3 is TGTGCCAGCAGCTTGCGGGGGGCCGCAGATACGCAGTATTTT.

The genes are TRBV28 and TRBJ2-4; no clear D. The CDR3 is 14 residues long. The ends were cut back, 8 bases at V and 0 bases at J, with 11 bases in the middle. Per the germline V gene, CDR1 is MDHEN and CDR2 is SYDVKM. The CDR3 is CASEKQLAKNIQYF. DNA for the CDR3: TGTGCCAGCGAGAAACAGCTAGCCAAAAACATTCAGTACTTC. The full variable domain, completed using reference TRBV28 and TRBJ2-4, is DVKVTQSSRYLVKRTGEKVFLECVQDMDHENMFWYRQDPGLGLRLIYFSYDVKMKEKGDIPEGYSVSREKKERFSLILESASTNQTSMYLCASEKQLAKNIQYFGAGTRLSVL.

This rearrangement joins TRBV5-4 to TRBJ2-1, with TRBD1 matching 8 bases. V was clipped by 2 bases and J by 12 bases; unmatched bases: 1. This CDR3 is 11 amino acids long. Germline CDR1 SGHNT, CDR2 YYREEE (reference sequence). For the CDR3, the DNA is TGTGCCAGCAGCTTAGGGACAGGGCAGTTCTTC. Translated: CASSLGTGQFF.

This chain links TRBV4-1 with TRBJ1-2; D uncertain. Trimming removed 4 bases from V and 0 bases from J, with 12 bases in between. The length of the CDR3 is 15 residues. CDR1 is MGHRA and CDR2 is YSYEKL in the germline V gene. The CDR3 DNA reads as TGCGCCAGCAGCCCCTCCAGCGCTTCTAACTATGGCTACACCTTC. Encoded protein: CASSPSSASNYGYTF.

This chain links TRBV24-1 with TRBJ1-4, with a possible D match to TRBD1 (6 bases). The CDR3 spans 15 residues. Germline V gene data show CDR1 as KGHDR and CDR2 as SFDVKD. Trimming pared 6 bases from V and 6 bases from J, leaving 16 bases between. CDR3 protein: CATSHGGGADEKLFF. The CDR3 region has the DNA TGTGCCACCAGTCACGGTGGGGGGGCGGATGAAAAACTGTTTTTT.

This chain uses TRBV2 with TRBJ1-2; D unclear. Germline V gene data show CDR1 as SNHLY and CDR2 as FYNNEI. V was clipped by 5 bases and J by 2 bases, with 9 bases between them. The CDR3 is 13 residues long. The CDR3 DNA reads TGTGCCAGCAGTCCAGACACGAACTATGGCTACACCTTC. Translating gives CASSPDTNYGYTF.

The chain uses TRBV4-3 and TRBJ1-2; 7 bases align to TRBD1. The length of the CDR3 is 15 residues. Looked up from germline, CDR1 is LGHNA and CDR2 is YSLEER. V lost 4 bases to trimming and J lost 2 bases; unmatched junction nucleotides: 7. The CDR3 sequence is CASSRQKQGNYGYTF. For the CDR3, the DNA is TGCGCCAGCAGCCGGCAGAAACAGGGGAACTATGGCTACACCTTC.

This clone appeared a single time. J is TRBJ1-5 and V is TRBV19, with TRBD1 matching over 8 bases. This CDR3 comprises 16 residues. The trim removed 5 bases at V and 1 base at J, leaving 7 bases unmatched. From germline, CDR1 is LNHDA and CDR2 SQIVND (reference sequence). CDR3 protein: CASSPGQGRSNQPQHF. The CDR3 bases are TGTGCCAGTAGTCCCGGACAGGGAAGGAGCAATCAGCCCCAGCATTTT.

V is TRBV30 and J is TRBJ1-1; 9 nucleotides align to TRBD1. Trimming removed 3 bases from V and 6 bases from J; junction bases left unmatched: 11. Germline V gene sequence: CDR1 GTSNPN, CDR2 SVGIG (reference sequence). The CDR3 totals 15 residues. The CDR3 reads CAWRAGTGFSAEAFF. CDR3 DNA sequence: TGTGCCTGGAGGGCCGGGACAGGGTTTAGCGCTGAAGCTTTCTTT.

For the CDR3, the DNA is TGTGCCACCAGTCGTAGCGGTGGGGGTATTAGCACAGATACGCAGTATTTT. Translating gives CATSRSGGGISTDTQYF. The chain uses TRBV24-1 and TRBJ2-3; maybe TRBD2 (6 bases). This CDR3 is 17 amino acids long. The V and J ends lost 6 bases and 0 bases respectively, with 18 bases between them. Germline CDR1 reads KGHDR; CDR2 reads SFDVKD.

The chain combines TRBV6-5 with TRBJ2-7; D call uncertain. The germline V gene encodes CDR1 MNHEY and CDR2 SVGAGI. CDR3 length: 12 residues. V lost 7 bases and J lost 9, with 16 bases in between. For the CDR3, the DNA is TGTGCCAGCACGGGCAGGTCTGATGGGCAGTACTTC. Translated, it gives CASTGRSDGQYF.

The gene calls are TRBV7-9 and TRBJ2-7, with D uncertain. Trimming took off 2 bases at V and 2 bases at J, with 7 bases between the two ends. The CDR3 runs 13 residues. Germline V gene sequence: CDR1 SEHNR, CDR2 FQNEAQ (reference sequence). The chain's CDR3 is CASSLNRAYEQYF. The CDR3 nucleotides are TGTGCCAGCAGCTTAAATCGGGCCTACGAGCAGTACTTC.

The genes are TRBV5-1 and TRBJ2-1, with 9 positions matching TRBD2. Germline CDR1 SGHRS, CDR2 YFSETQ. The CDR3 covers 18 residues. J lost 0 bases, V lost 3 bases, and 10 bases had no gene match. The CDR3 nucleotides are TGCGCCAGCAGCTCCCCGGGACTAGCCCCGAGCTCCTACAATGAGCAGTTCTTC. It translates to CASSSPGLAPSSYNEQFF.

This chain uses TRBV6-5 with TRBJ2-6, with D perhaps matching TRBD1 (6 bases). Germline V gene sequence: CDR1 MNHEY, CDR2 SVGAGI. Trimming took 6 bases from V and 2 from J, leaving 8 bases between them. CDR3 length: 14 amino acids. The CDR3 region is CASRKGAGANVLTF. The CDR3 DNA follows: TGTGCCAGCAGGAAGGGGGCTGGGGCCAACGTCCTGACTTTC.

To note about this clone: At the DNA level, this CDR3 is encoded by other sequences in the same sample as well. The J gene is TRBJ1-5, the V gene TRBV7-2; no clear D. The CDR3 has 15 amino acids. From germline, CDR1 is SGHTA and CDR2 FQGNSA. Deletions cut 1 base from V and 2 bases from J, with 9 bases between. The CDR3 nucleotides are TGTGCCAGCAGCTTAGAGGGCCTGGGCAATCAGCCCCAGCATTTT. Translating gives CASSLEGLGNQPQHF.

This rearrangement joins TRBV2 to TRBJ1-6; D unresolved. The CDR3 runs 13 residues. Germline V gives CDR1 SNHLY, CDR2 FYNNEI. Trimming took off 5 bases at V and 9 bases at J, with 11 bases between the two ends. The CDR3 DNA reads TGTGCCAGCAGTCCGACCTGGGGTTCACCCCTCCACTTT. Its translation: CASSPTWGSPLHF.

The CDR3 loop reads CASSFIDSFREQFF. The CDR3 coding sequence is TGTGCCAGCAGTTTTATCGATTCTTTTCGCGAGCAGTTCTTC. The V call is TRBV28, the J call TRBJ2-1; unclear D gene. Trimming cost V 3 bases and J 10 bases, with 16 bases left between them. The germline V gene encodes CDR1 MDHEN and CDR2 SYDVKM. The CDR3 contains 14 residues.

The rearrangement joins TRBV19 to TRBJ1-5; D is uncertain. Per germline, CDR1 LNHDA and CDR2 SQIVND (reference sequence). Trimming removed 1 base at V and 0 bases at J, with 7 bases between. This CDR3 is built from 15 residues. The CDR3 region is CASSIGHLSNQPQHF. In DNA form, the CDR3 reads TGTGCCAGTAGTATAGGGCACCTTAGCAATCAGCCCCAGCATTTT.

CDR3 in amino acids: CASSLDSGTEAFF. The CDR3 region has the DNA TGTGCCAGCAGCTTAGATTCCGGCACTGAAGCTTTCTTT. The rearrangement joins TRBV7-9 to TRBJ1-1; D is uncertain. Germline V gene lookup returns CDR1 SEHNR and CDR2 FQNEAQ (reference sequence). V dropped 1 base and J dropped 4 bases, with 7 bases sitting between them. CDR3 length: 13 amino acids.

This clone came up once. The chain couples TRBV5-1 to TRBJ2-1; 14 positions agree with TRBD2. This CDR3 spans 15 amino acids. In germline, CDR1 is SGHRS, CDR2 YFSETQ. J gave up 8 bases and V 0 bases, and 1 base lay outside the gene matches. CDR3 DNA: TGCGCCAGCAGCTTGGTGGGACTAGCGGGGGATGAGCAGTTCTTC. It encodes CASSLVGLAGDEQFF.

V gene TRBV6-5 combines with J gene TRBJ1-2; no clear D. The V end lost 0 bases, the J end lost 6 bases, and 8 bases lay between the germline ends. CDR3 length equals 13 residues. Per germline, CDR1 MNHEY and CDR2 SVGAGI. This CDR3 is CASSYSGRHGYTF. CDR3 sequence (DNA): TGTGCCAGCAGTTACTCAGGGAGGCATGGCTACACCTTC.

V gene TRBV2 combines with J gene TRBJ1-5, with 7 bases that match TRBD1. Germline CDR1 and CDR2: SNHLY and FYNNEI. The CDR3 runs to 13 residues. V gave up 6 bases and J gave up 5 bases; unmatched junction bases: 4. The CDR3 region is CASSYDRDQPQHF. In DNA form, the CDR3 reads TGTGCCAGCAGCTACGACAGGGATCAGCCCCAGCATTTT.

V and J are TRBV18 and TRBJ2-5, with TRBD1 matching 9 bases. The V gene's germline CDR1 is KGHSH and CDR2 LQKENI. Trimming at V came to 2 bases and at J to 0 bases, leaving 7 bases not matched to a gene. The CDR3 is 17 amino acids. CDR3 DNA sequence: TGTGCCAGCTCACCATTGGCGTGGACAGGGGACCAAGAGACCCAGTACTTC. Translation gives CASSPLAWTGDQETQYF.

The chain uses TRBV5-6 and TRBJ2-5, with D hard to call. Germline V gene data show CDR1 as SGHDT and CDR2 as YYEEEE. The CDR3 length is 14 residues. V was clipped by 4 bases and J by 5 bases, with 15 bases between them. CDR3 DNA: TGTGCCAGCAGCCCGAGTCGGGCCAGTGAGACCCAGTACTTC. Translation gives CASSPSRASETQYF.

The V and J genes are TRBV29-1 and TRBJ2-3; D not resolved. The CDR3 spans 15 residues. Germline CDR1 reads SQVTM; CDR2 reads ANQGSEA. Trimming removed 2 bases from V and 2 bases from J, with 14 bases in between. DNA for the CDR3: TGCAGCGTTGAAAACCGGCAGGAGTTCACAGATACGCAGTATTTT. It codes for CSVENRQEFTDTQYF.

The rearrangement uses TRBV5-6 and TRBJ2-1, with 7 bases that match TRBD1. V lost 4 bases, J lost 4 bases, and 5 bases stayed unmatched. CDR3 size: 14 residues. Germline-derived CDR1 and CDR2 are SGHDT and YYEEEE. The CDR3 loop reads CASSPTGVYNEQFF. In DNA form, the CDR3 reads TGTGCCAGCAGCCCTACAGGGGTGTACAATGAGCAGTTCTTC.

The chain recombines TRBV28 with TRBJ1-2; D is ambiguous. The CDR3 totals 14 residues. CDR1 is MDHEN and CDR2 is SYDVKM in the germline V gene. Between the trimmed V and J ends, which lost 2 bases and 2 bases, there was a span of 9 bases. The CDR3 DNA reads TGTGCCAGCAGTTTACTCGACCGAAACTATGGCTACACCTTC. It encodes CASSLLDRNYGYTF.

The V call is TRBV3-1 (or the pseudogene TRBV3-2), the J call TRBJ1-2; D gene unclear. The CDR3 has 13 residues. The germline gives CDR1 LGHDT, CDR2 YNNKEL (reference sequence). Trimming removed 1 base from V and 2 bases from J, with 5 bases in between. CDR3 residues: CASSQGSNYGYTF. The CDR3 bases are TGTGCCAGCAGCCAAGGGTCCAACTATGGCTACACCTTC.

This clone came up once. The chain links TRBV5-5 to TRBJ2-1; D may correspond to TRBD1 or TRBD2 (9 bases each). The germline V gene has CDR1 SGHKS and CDR2 YYEKEE (reference sequence). Trimming cost V 4 bases and J 7 bases, with 18 bases left between them. This CDR3 spans 15 amino acids. Written as DNA, the CDR3 is TGTGCCAGCAGCGCGGGGGGGACAGGGTTAAATGAGCAGTTCTTC. This translates into CASSAGGTGLNEQFF. The full variable domain, in which reference TRBV5-5 and TRBJ2-1 provide the parts outside the CDR3, is DAGVTQSPTHLIKTRGQQVTLRCSPISGHKSVSWYQQVLGQGPQFIFQYYEKEERGRGNFPDRFSARQFPNYSSELNVNALLLGDSALYLCASSAGGTGLNEQFFGPGTRLTVL.

The V and J genes are TRBV19 and TRBJ2-1; D call uncertain. The CDR3 is made up of 17 amino acids. The germline CDR1 and CDR2 sequences are LNHDA and SQIVND (reference sequence). V lost 3 bases and J 0 bases, leaving 15 bases between the germline ends. The CDR3: CASSIRTMLASYNEQFF. The DNA of the CDR3 is TGTGCCAGTAGTATTCGGACGATGCTTGCCTCCTACAATGAGCAGTTCTTC.